A selection of T cell receptor beta chains follows, all from one sample in a study of blood T cell repertoires in COVID-19. Measured with immunoSEQ multiplex PCR; TCRdb has only the in-frame clones, and not every one. The sample consists of 120,000 to 150,000 clones, about 83% of them appearing once. The sample consisted of peripheral blood. These receptors were collected from a man aged 45-60 years with acute or convalescent COVID-19. Both conserved end residues are part of each CDR3. D genes are given only for firm matches. Expanded clones are given a class, and other clones once, few, many or no size at all.

D: NA
size: NA
J: TRBJ2-1
V: TRBV28
CDR3: CASSGLTYNEQFF
DNA: TGTGCCAGCTCGGGACTTACCTACAATGAGCAGTTCTTC

D: TRBD1
size: NA
J: TRBJ2-2
V: TRBV2
CDR3: CASSSTGVSGELFF
DNA: TGTGCCAGCAGTTCGACAGGGGTTAGCGGGGAGCTGTTTTTT

D: TRBD2
size: NA
J: TRBJ2-1
V: TRBV6-2/TRBV6-3
CDR3: CASSFVPGLAGGVFYNEQFF
DNA: TGTGCCAGCAGTTTCGTTCCGGGACTAGCGGGGGGCGTTTTCTACAATGAGCAGTTCTTC

D: NA
size: few
J: TRBJ1-2
V: TRBV30
CDR3: CAWSKQGRGYTF
DNA: TGTGCCTGGAGCAAACAGGGAAGAGGCTACACCTTC

D: NA
size: few
J: TRBJ1-1
V: TRBV27
CDR3: CASARTGLGTEAFF
DNA: TGTGCCAGCGCCAGGACGGGGTTAGGGACTGAAGCTTTCTTT

D: TRBD1
size: NA
J: TRBJ2-1
V: TRBV9
CDR3: CASSVGSQGAHNEQFF
DNA: TGTGCCAGCAGCGTAGGGTCACAGGGGGCCCACAATGAGCAGTTCTTC

D: TRBD1
size: NA
J: TRBJ1-1
V: TRBV6-6
CDR3: CASSAGPGQGNTEAFF
DNA: TGTGCCAGCAGTGCAGGCCCGGGACAGGGGAACACTGAAGCTTTCTTT

D: TRBD2
size: NA
J: TRBJ2-1
V: TRBV29-1
CDR3: CSVKRGTSGVDEQFF
DNA: TGCAGCGTGAAACGCGGGACTAGCGGGGTCGATGAGCAGTTCTTC

D: NA
size: NA
J: TRBJ2-3
V: TRBV5-1
CDR3: CASSFGGSPDTQYF
DNA: TGCGCCAGCAGCTTCGGGGGTTCCCCAGATACGCAGTATTTT

D: TRBD2
size: NA
J: TRBJ2-3
V: TRBV9
CDR3: CASRRTSGNTDTQYF
DNA: TGTGCCAGCAGGAGGACTAGCGGAAACACAGATACGCAGTATTTT

D: TRBD2
size: NA
J: TRBJ2-5
V: TRBV9
CDR3: CASSSGGQYSETQYF
DNA: TGTGCCAGCAGTTCGGGGGGGCAGTACTCGGAGACCCAGTACTTC

D: TRBD1
size: NA
J: TRBJ1-5
V: TRBV19
CDR3: CASSSRGNSNQPQHF
DNA: TGTGCCAGTAGTAGCAGGGGGAATAGCAATCAGCCCCAGCATTTT

D: TRBD2
size: NA
J: TRBJ2-3
V: TRBV28
CDR3: CASRTSRGVSTDTQYF
DNA: TGTGCCAGCAGAACCTCCCGGGGGGTTAGCACAGATACGCAGTATTTT

D: TRBD1
size: NA
J: TRBJ1-6
V: TRBV30
CDR3: CAWSPGQHGSPLHF
DNA: TGTGCCTGGAGCCCGGGACAGCACGGTTCACCCCTCCACTTT

D: NA
size: NA
J: TRBJ2-3
V: TRBV5-1
CDR3: CASSFLDPKTDTQYF
DNA: TGCGCCAGCAGCTTCCTAGACCCTAAGACAGATACGCAGTATTTT

D: NA
size: NA
J: TRBJ1-5
V: TRBV30
CDR3: CAWSGTLKGDQPQHF
DNA: TGTGCCTGGAGTGGAACATTAAAGGGAGATCAGCCCCAGCATTTT

D: TRBD2
size: once
J: TRBJ2-5
V: TRBV5-6
CDR3: CASSLYAGGAGTQYF
DNA: TGTGCCAGCAGCTTATACGCGGGGGGGGCGGGGACCCAGTACTTC

D: TRBD2
size: few
J: TRBJ2-1
V: TRBV5-4
CDR3: CASRSRGGEGEQFF
DNA: TGTGCCAGCCGCTCGCGGGGGGGCGAAGGTGAGCAGTTCTTC

D: NA
size: NA
J: TRBJ2-5
V: TRBV6-1
CDR3: CASSEVGRETQYF
DNA: TGTGCCAGCAGTGAAGTAGGGAGGGAGACCCAGTACTTC

D: NA
size: NA
J: TRBJ1-5
V: TRBV6-5
CDR3: CASSYDETASNQPQHF
DNA: TGTGCCAGCAGTTACGACGAGACAGCGAGCAATCAGCCCCAGCATTTT

D: TRBD1
size: NA
J: TRBJ1-1
V: TRBV29-1
CDR3: CSVPTGTVNTEAFF
DNA: TGCAGCGTTCCCACCGGGACAGTGAACACTGAAGCTTTCTTT

D: NA
size: NA
J: TRBJ1-1
V: TRBV6-6
CDR3: CASSDPMTGNTEAFF
DNA: TGTGCCAGCAGTGACCCCATGACAGGGAACACTGAAGCTTTCTTT

D: NA
size: NA
J: TRBJ1-4
V: TRBV9
CDR3: CASSVGSSNEKLFF
DNA: TGTGCCAGCAGCGTAGGTTCTTCTAATGAAAAACTGTTTTTT

D: TRBD1
size: NA
J: TRBJ1-3
V: TRBV6-5
CDR3: CASSPTRDRGNTIYF
DNA: TGTGCCAGCAGTCCTACCCGGGACAGGGGAAACACCATATATTTT

D: NA
size: NA
J: TRBJ2-3
V: TRBV9
CDR3: CASSPRGGTDTQYF
DNA: TGTGCCAGCAGCCCCCGCGGCGGCACAGATACGCAGTATTTT

D: NA
size: NA
J: TRBJ2-5
V: TRBV30
CDR3: CAWGLQGTQETQYF
DNA: TGTGCCTGGGGGCTACAGGGGACTCAAGAGACCCAGTACTTC

D: NA
size: NA
J: TRBJ2-5
V: TRBV7-9
CDR3: CASSPRGRMETQYF
DNA: TGTGCCAGCAGCCCTCGGGGGAGGATGGAGACCCAGTACTTC

D: NA
size: NA
J: TRBJ1-1
V: TRBV18
CDR3: CASSPVNRVAEAFF
DNA: TGTGCCAGCTCACCGGTAAACAGGGTAGCTGAAGCTTTCTTT

D: NA
size: few
J: TRBJ2-5
V: TRBV9
CDR3: CASSSGGGETQYF
DNA: TGTGCCAGCAGCTCGGGGGGCGGGGAGACCCAGTACTTC

D: NA
size: NA
J: TRBJ2-7
V: TRBV9
CDR3: CAAPRGSYEQYF
DNA: TGTGCCGCACCGCGGGGCTCCTACGAGCAGTACTTC

D: NA
size: NA
J: TRBJ2-7
V: TRBV28
CDR3: CASREEGRYEQYF
DNA: TGTGCCAGCAGAGAGGAGGGTCGCTACGAGCAGTACTTC

D: TRBD1
size: NA
J: TRBJ1-5
V: TRBV27
CDR3: CASSRTGVGQPQHF
DNA: TGTGCCAGCAGTCGGACAGGGGTTGGACAGCCCCAGCATTTT

D: TRBD2
size: NA
J: TRBJ2-2
V: TRBV5-4
CDR3: CASSLATAGGGPGELFF
DNA: TGTGCCAGCAGCTTGGCTACGGCGGGGGGGGGCCCCGGGGAGCTGTTTTTT

D: TRBD2
size: NA
J: TRBJ2-3
V: TRBV24-1
CDR3: CATSDLVTSGTDTQYF
DNA: TGTGCCACCAGTGATTTGGTGACTAGCGGTACAGATACGCAGTATTTT